The rows below give T cell receptor beta chains drawn from one sample of a study of metastatic and nonmetastatic thyroid tumors. TCRdb re-processed the PCR reads through MiXCR. The table records some 7,000 clones, roughly 35% of them present only once. Sequencing used adjacent normal tissue. All receptors derive from a female donor with papillary thyroid cancer or a benign thyroid nodule (not recorded which). Some clones in this sample may be carry-over from other donors' samples. The CDR3 runs from the conserved cysteine through the conserved F or W. Some rows mark clone size as missing; the rest say once, few, many or name a class of expanded clone.

TRBV7-2	NA	CASSLASPGQVYDEKLFF
TRBV2	few	CASRAGPEQFF
TRBV15	medium-sized	CATSSPPNEAFF
TRBV28	NA	CASSLWGQGENYGYTF
TRBV24-1	once	CATSDGRDRTFTGELFF
TRBV28	large	CASSPQGSALQETQYF
TRBV15	NA	CATSRGGLEPYEQYF
TRBV20-1	NA	CSARDSKTTARDYGYTF
TRBV6-1	NA	CASSPDRMNTEAFF
TRBV20-1	NA	CSARGRSGANVLTF
TRBV28	few	CASSPPSGLTDTQYF
TRBV7-2	NA	CASSLDGGSETQYF
TRBV30	NA	CARQQGNTEAFF
TRBV28	few	CASEGGLYGYTF
TRBV19	NA	CASSIPSGGGVAGELFF
TRBV7-8	NA	CASNEPRTGGSTDTQYF
TRBV5-1	once	CASRDVVDEQFF
TRBV11-2	NA	CASSPHIGPAEGYTF
TRBV19	NA	CASSIAGGGRRANYGYTF
TRBV6-4	few	CASSKTATSTDTQYF
TRBV7-8	NA	CASSTQTGHTKETQYF
TRBV11-2	NA	CASSPAPGQGGYTF
TRBV15	NA	CATSRSTSNQPQHF
TRBV6-9	few	CASKVPGGFTGELFF
TRBV7-4	NA	CASSSKTVPGNTIYF
TRBV2	large	CASSEGLPGQVGYEQYF
TRBV6-1	NA	CASSVLGSLGQPQHF
TRBV7-6	NA	CASSQGQGGTEAFF
TRBV6-1	few	CASSERRTGTTEKLFF
TRBV28	NA	CASSSGLAGAYEQYF
TRBV6-2/TRBV6-3	NA	CASSYSTSSPLHF
TRBV7-8	NA	CASSLGVATSYEQYF
TRBV6-2/TRBV6-3	few	CASSPPRTGDTGELFF
TRBV11-1	large	CASSLGDRPNTEAFF
TRBV28	NA	CASSSGQVNQPQHF
TRBV3-1	NA	CASSQGATNWVAFF